These 5 T cell receptor beta chains came from one sample sequenced in a study of T cell changes during pregnancy in multiple sclerosis. The assay was immunoSEQ multiplex PCR, and TCRdb's table has in-frame clones only and misses some. The data hold under 70,000 clones, with around 92% observed a single time. This specimen was peripheral blood, taken in the third trimester of pregnancy. The receptor set was obtained from a female donor in good health, enrolled as a control in a pregnancy study.

The chain carries TRBV30 and TRBJ1-3, with D possibly being TRBD1 (6 bases). The CDR3 consists of 15 residues. Germline V gene lookup returns CDR1 GTSNPN and CDR2 SVGIG (reference sequence). The V end was cut by 7 bases, the J end by 0 bases, with 16 bases between. The CDR3 DNA reads as TGTGCCTCCCGACGGGACACCTACTCTGGAAACACCATATATTTT. Its translation: CASRRDTYSGNTIYF.

The rearrangement joins TRBV7-9 to TRBJ2-5, with 8 bases lining up with TRBD2. The V segment lost 6 bases and the J segment 0 bases; nucleotides outside the gene matches: 18. This CDR3 is built from 19 residues. Germline lookup yields CDR1 SEHNR and CDR2 FQNEAQ (reference sequence). For the CDR3, the DNA is TGTGCCAGCAGTCGGGGGAGGGGCTTGGAGCGGGGGAACCAAGAGACCCAGTACTTC. It codes for CASSRGRGLERGNQETQYF.

The rearrangement links TRBV6-1 to TRBJ2-3; 7 bases agree with TRBD2. Germline lookup yields CDR1 MNHNS and CDR2 SASEGT. This CDR3 is 16 amino acids long. The J segment lost 0 bases and the V segment lost 0 bases, leaving 3 bases of the junction unmatched. This chain's CDR3 is CASSEAGGGSTDTQYF. The CDR3 bases are TGTGCCAGCAGTGAAGCGGGCGGGGGAAGCACAGATACGCAGTATTTT.

The chain has TRBV30 and TRBJ1-2; D uncertain. Germline-derived CDR1 and CDR2 are GTSNPN and SVGIG (reference sequence). With 2 bases removed from V and 2 bases from J, the gap between germline ends came to 12 bases. CDR3 length: 14 residues. The CDR3 loop is CAWSKPTGNYGYTF. The CDR3 DNA follows: TGTGCCTGGAGTAAACCGACCGGGAACTATGGCTACACCTTC.

This chain connects TRBV30 to TRBJ2-3; 10 bases are a match to TRBD1. This CDR3 contains 15 residues. The germline gives CDR1 GTSNPN, CDR2 SVGIG (reference sequence). V dropped 0 bases and J dropped 4; count of bases not matched to a gene: 4. CDR3 sequence (DNA): TGTGCCTGGAGTGTTGGGACAGGGGCCTCAGATACGCAGTATTTT. This gives the protein CAWSVGTGASDTQYF.